The 24 T cell receptor beta chains presented below share a single source sample, sequenced in a study of early T cells in non-severe SARS-CoV-2 infection. MiXCR was run by TCRdb on the 5' RACE reads, yielding one entry per CDR3 protein. The table includes roughly 64,000 distinct CDR3 sequences, approximately 11% detected once. The material sequenced was whole blood, taken at baseline. Source of these receptors: an adult who was a healthcare worker with PCR-confirmed SARS-CoV-2 infection or an uninfected control (not recorded which).

The chain recombines TRBV19 with TRBJ2-2, with D perhaps given as TRBD1 or TRBD2 (5 bases each). Trimming removed 7 bases at V and 6 bases at J, with 15 bases between. There are 14 residues in the CDR3. Germline V gene lookup returns CDR1 LNHDA and CDR2 SQIVND (reference sequence). For the CDR3, the DNA is TGTGCCAGTACCCCCGGGACGGCGTCCGGGGAGCTGTTTTTT. Its protein is CASTPGTASGELFF. Full variable domain (outside the CDR3, taken from reference TRBV19 and TRBJ2-2): DGGITQSPKYLFRKEGQNVTLSCEQNLNHDAMYWYRQDPGQGLRLIYYSQIVNDFQKGDIAEGYSVSREKKESFPLTVTSAQKNPTAFYLCASTPGTASGELFFGEGSRLTVL.

The chain links TRBV30 to TRBJ1-1; the D is unclear. The V end lost 0 bases, the J end lost 0 bases, and 8 bases lay between the germline ends. The CDR3 extends over 14 amino acids. Germline values: CDR1 GTSNPN, CDR2 SVGIG (reference sequence). Here the CDR3 reads CAWSVTQVNTEAFF. The CDR3 DNA reads as TGTGCCTGGAGTGTAACCCAGGTGAACACTGAAGCTTTCTTT.

The V and J genes are TRBV7-2 and TRBJ2-3; the D gene is possibly TRBD1 (6 bases). This CDR3 comprises 15 residues. Trimming took off 2 bases at V and 4 bases at J, with 13 bases between the two ends. Germline CDR1 reads SGHTA; CDR2 reads FQGNSA. As DNA, the CDR3 is TGTGCCAGCAGCTTATTTGGGGGCGGACCAGATACGCAGTATTTT. This translates into CASSLFGGGPDTQYF.

There are many counts of this clonotype. The chain carries TRBV11-2 and TRBJ2-7; TRBD2 is a possible D gene (6 bases). Germline V gene lookup returns CDR1 SGHAT and CDR2 FQNNGV. Between the trimmed V and J ends, which lost 5 bases and 0 bases, there was a span of 14 bases. This CDR3 region has 15 residues. The CDR3 sequence: CASSTYSGSSYEQYF. The DNA for the CDR3 is TGTGCCAGCAGCACCTATAGCGGTAGCTCCTACGAGCAGTACTTC. Complete variable domain (other parts from reference TRBV11-2 and TRBJ2-7): EAGVAQSPRYKIIEKRQSVAFWCNPISGHATLYWYQQILGQGPKLLIQFQNNGVVDDSQLPKDRFSAERLKGVDSTLKIQPAKLEDSAVYLCASSTYSGSSYEQYFGPGTRLTVT.

The V and J genes are TRBV12-3 or TRBV12-4 and TRBJ1-5; D gene unclear. The CDR3 contains 13 residues. V was pared by 3 bases and J by 9 bases, with 12 bases between. CDR3 sequence reads: CASSFLVLWPQHF. CDR3 coding DNA: TGTGCCAGCAGTTTTTTGGTTTTGTGGCCCCAGCATTTT.

This sequence joins TRBV20-1 and TRBJ1-1; D is unclear. Trimming removed 4 bases at V and 1 base at J, with 7 bases between. Germline V gene data show CDR1 as DFQATT and CDR2 as SNEGSKA (reference sequence). The CDR3 contains 12 residues. CDR3 sequence (DNA): TGCAGTGCTATAAGAGGGAACACTGAAGCTTTCTTT. Its protein product is CSAIRGNTEAFF.

There are many counts of this clonotype. The chain has TRBV25-1 and TRBJ1-2, with a weak D call TRBD1 (6 bases). The germline V gene encodes CDR1 MGHDK and CDR2 SYGVNS. CDR3 length: 13 residues. Trimming took 3 bases from V and 4 from J, leaving 9 bases between them. The CDR3 sequence: CASSEGGSYGYTF. DNA of the CDR3: TGTGCCAGCAGTGAGGGGGGCTCCTATGGCTACACCTTC.

This clonotype was detected only a few times. This chain connects TRBV20-1 to TRBJ2-5, with D possibly TRBD1 on 5 matching bases. From germline, CDR1 is DFQATT and CDR2 SNEGSKA (reference sequence). The CDR3 sequence is 14 residues long. Trimming stripped 3 bases from V and 1 base from J, with 12 bases between. In DNA, the CDR3 is TGCAGTGCTAGGGGTGACAGCTTCCAAGAGACCCAGTACTTC. It specifies CSARGDSFQETQYF.

V and J are TRBV3-1 and TRBJ2-7; 7 bases align to TRBD2. The germline CDR1 and CDR2 sequences are LGHDT and YNNKEL (reference sequence). The CDR3 loop spans 15 amino acids. V lost 1 base and J lost 5; bases outside the gene matches: 8. The CDR3: CASSQVVSSGNEQYF. The CDR3 coding sequence is TGTGCCAGCAGCCAAGTCGTTTCTAGCGGAAACGAGCAGTACTTC.

There are many counts of this clonotype. The V and J genes are TRBV5-6 and TRBJ2-3, with D perhaps matching TRBD2 (5 bases). Trimming removed 3 bases from V and 5 bases from J, with 7 bases in between. Germline V gene data show CDR1 as SGHDT and CDR2 as YYEEEE. The CDR3 has 12 amino acids. This chain's CDR3 is CASSWRRDTQYF. The DNA of the CDR3 is TGTGCCAGCAGCTGGAGGAGAGATACGCAGTATTTT. Complete variable domain (other parts from reference TRBV5-6 and TRBJ2-3): DAGVTQSPTHLIKTRGQQVTLRCSPKSGHDTVSWYQQALGQGPQFIFQYYEEEERQRGNFPDRFSGHQFPNYSSELNVNALLLGDSALYLCASSWRRDTQYFGPGTRLTVL.

This clonotype has a count of ten or more. The chain joins TRBV7-2 to TRBJ2-1, with TRBD2 identical over 14 bases. Germline V gene data show CDR1 as SGHTA and CDR2 as FQGNSA. V lost 1 base, J lost 0 bases, and 5 bases stayed unmatched. The CDR3 is made up of 19 amino acids. For the CDR3, the DNA is TGTGCCAGCAGCTTAGTGACTAGCGGGGGGGTCCGCTCCTACAATGAGCAGTTCTTC. Protein product: CASSLVTSGGVRSYNEQFF.

This sequence joins TRBV7-2 and TRBJ2-3, with 8 bases aligning to TRBD2. J gave up 4 bases and V 2 bases, and 8 bases lay outside the gene matches. Germline CDR1 reads SGHTA; CDR2 reads FQGNSA. The CDR3 runs 16 residues. The CDR3 here is CASSLRSGGAADTQYF. The CDR3 region has the DNA TGTGCCAGCAGCTTAAGGTCGGGGGGGGCCGCAGATACGCAGTATTTT.

Only a few counts were recorded for this clonotype. The chain uses TRBV6-6 and TRBJ2-5, with a tentative D call TRBD2 (5 bases). CDR1 is MNHNY and CDR2 is SVGAGI in the germline V gene (reference sequence). Deletions cut 7 bases from V and 2 bases from J, with 14 bases between. The CDR3 covers 14 residues. The CDR3: CASMRAPQQETQYF. The CDR3 DNA is TGTGCCAGCATGCGGGCTCCACAGCAAGAGACCCAGTACTTC.

This clonotype was seen a handful of times. The junction departs from germline at one end; a sequencing error may be responsible. The rearrangement links TRBV3-1 to TRBJ1-1; D is uncertain. Germline V lookup: CDR1 LGHDT, CDR2 YNNKEL (reference sequence). The CDR3 spans 13 residues. CDR3 bases: TGTGCCAGCAGCCAATTCCCGAACACTGAAGTTTTCTTT. This encodes CASSQFPNTEVFF. Drawing the rest from reference TRBV3-1 and TRBJ1-1, the complete variable domain is DTAVSQTPKYLVTQMGNDKSIKCEQNLGHDTMYWYKQDSKKFLKIMFSYNNKELIINETVPNRFSPKSPDKAHLNLHINSLELGDSAVYFCASSQFPNTEVFFGQGTRLTVV.

The gene calls are TRBV18 and TRBJ1-1; D is unclear. The V gene's germline CDR1 is KGHSH and CDR2 LQKENI. Trimming took off 1 base at V and 5 bases at J, with 11 bases between the two ends. The CDR3 runs 14 residues. CDR3 nucleotides: TGTGCCAGCTCACCACAGGGAGTTGGGACTGAAGCTTTCTTT. This translates into CASSPQGVGTEAFF.

This clonotype was observed many times. The rearrangement links TRBV7-9 to TRBJ2-2; D gene uncertain. This CDR3 spans 13 amino acids. Trimming removed 6 bases at V and 4 bases at J, with 9 bases between. Per germline, CDR1 SEHNR and CDR2 FQNEAQ (reference sequence). This CDR3 is CASRTDVTGELFF. The CDR3 DNA reads as TGTGCCAGCAGGACGGACGTCACCGGGGAGCTGTTTTTT.

This clonotype was seen at least ten times. CDR3 nucleotides: TGCAGTGCCCGGGGCCCTAGCACAGATACGCAGTATTTT. It encodes CSARGPSTDTQYF. The V call is TRBV20-1, the J call TRBJ2-3; perhaps D is TRBD1 or TRBD2 (5 bases each). The germline V gene has CDR1 DFQATT and CDR2 SNEGSKA (reference sequence). This CDR3 has 13 amino acids. With 6 bases removed from V and 0 bases from J, the gap between germline ends came to 10 bases.

This clonotype has more than one count but fewer than ten. The rearrangement joins TRBV7-6 to TRBJ2-3; 7 nucleotides match TRBD2. The CDR3 runs 16 residues. With 2 bases clipped from V and 2 bases from J, the junction kept 7 bases outside the gene matches. Germline V CDR1 and CDR2: SGHVS, FNYEAQ. The CDR3 DNA reads as TGTGCCAGCAGCTTATTGTCAGCGGGGAACACAGATACGCAGTATTTT. Translation gives CASSLLSAGNTDTQYF.

This chain uses TRBV24-1 with TRBJ2-2; the match to TRBD1 covers 7 bases. The CDR3 length is 17 residues. Germline V gene lookup returns CDR1 KGHDR and CDR2 SFDVKD. V shed 12 bases, J shed 8 bases, and the junction held 23 bases outside the gene matches. CDR3 in amino acids: CAPGGFGGTFPPGELFF. In nucleotides, the CDR3 is TGTGCCCCAGGGGGATTTGGCGGAACATTTCCACCGGGGGAGCTGTTTTTT.

The rearrangement uses TRBV20-1 and TRBJ2-2; D gene unclear. Germline V gene lookup returns CDR1 DFQATT and CDR2 SNEGSKA (reference sequence). The V and J ends lost 3 bases and 2 bases respectively, with 7 bases between them. This CDR3 comprises 13 residues. CDR3 sequence reads: CSASTHNTGELFF. CDR3 DNA sequence: TGCAGTGCTAGTACACATAACACCGGGGAGCTGTTTTTT.

CDR3 sequence reads: CSASRGLQTIKETQYF. The CDR3 nucleotides read TGCAGTGCTAGTCGGGGGCTTCAAACTATCAAAGAGACCCAGTACTTC. The chain recombines TRBV20-1 with TRBJ2-5; D could derive from TRBD1 or TRBD2 (6 bases each). V dropped 3 bases and J dropped 3 bases, with 20 bases sitting between them. The CDR3 totals 16 residues. Germline V gene data show CDR1 as DFQATT and CDR2 as SNEGSKA (reference sequence).

The chain employs TRBV6-4 and TRBJ1-1; weak D call: TRBD1 (6 bases). Germline V gives CDR1 MRHNA, CDR2 SNTAGT. CDR3 size: 15 residues. Trimming removed 0 bases at V and 1 base at J, with 9 bases between. This CDR3 is CASSDSAGANTEAFF. In DNA form, the CDR3 reads TGTGCCAGCAGTGACTCCGCAGGGGCGAACACTGAAGCTTTCTTT.

V is TRBV4-3 and J is TRBJ2-3; D is unresolved. Germline V gene data show CDR1 as LGHNA and CDR2 as YSLEER. With 1 base removed from V and 1 base from J, the gap between germline ends came to 15 bases. This CDR3 has 17 amino acids. The CDR3: CASSQALQTFGTDTQYF. The DNA for the CDR3 is TGCGCCAGCAGCCAAGCTCTACAGACTTTCGGCACAGATACGCAGTATTTT.

The chain is built from TRBV11-3 and TRBJ2-3, with 8 bases matching TRBD2. From germline, CDR1 is SGHNT and CDR2 YENEEA. The CDR3 sequence is 15 residues long. After removal of 5 bases from V and 2 bases from J, the junction contained 6 bases not matched to a gene. CDR3 in amino acids: CASSPGTSLTDTQYF. The CDR3 DNA follows: TGTGCCAGCAGCCCCGGGACTAGTCTCACAGATACGCAGTATTTT.